A single TCR beta chain is shown here with its context. These data originate in a study of shared clonotypes between healthy human individuals. Clones were read by immunoSEQ multiplex PCR, and TCRdb kept only the in-frame ones, dropping some. The repertoire holds approximately 2,300,000 clones, with 85% to 95% as singletons. Source material: naive CD4+ T cells from PBMCs. The subset is: CD45RA+ positively selected. This TCR came from a man between 18 and 35 years old in good health. Some clones in this sample may be carry-over from other donors' samples.

The CDR3, as DNA: TGCGCCAGCAGCTTGGTGGTGCAGGGTTTAAACACTGAAGCTTTCTTT. Its protein product is CASSLVVQGLNTEAFF. The V gene is TRBV5-1, the J gene TRBJ1-1, with D possibly matching TRBD1 (5 bases). The CDR3 covers 16 residues. Trimming shortened V by 0 bases and J by 2 bases, and 14 bases separated the two germline ends. Per germline, CDR1 SGHRS and CDR2 YFSETQ.